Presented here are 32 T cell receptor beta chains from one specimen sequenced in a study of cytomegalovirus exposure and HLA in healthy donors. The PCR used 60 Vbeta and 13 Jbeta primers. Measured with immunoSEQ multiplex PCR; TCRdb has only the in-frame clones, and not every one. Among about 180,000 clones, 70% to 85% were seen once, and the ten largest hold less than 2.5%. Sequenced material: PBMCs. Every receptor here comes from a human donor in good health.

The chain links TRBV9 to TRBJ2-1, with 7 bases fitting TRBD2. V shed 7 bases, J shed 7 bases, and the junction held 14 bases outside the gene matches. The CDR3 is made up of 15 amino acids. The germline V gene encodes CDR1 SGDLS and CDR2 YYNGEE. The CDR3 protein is CASHIRGGPGNEQFF. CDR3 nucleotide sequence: TGTGCCAGCCATATCCGGGGAGGGCCTGGGAATGAGCAGTTCTTC.

The CDR3 here is CASSYGADRGSPLHF. Here the CDR3 DNA reads TGTGCCAGCAGTTACGGAGCCGACAGGGGATCACCCCTCCACTTT. The chain has TRBV6-5 and TRBJ1-6, with 8 bases that match TRBD1. This CDR3 has 15 residues. The V gene end was trimmed by 2 bases and the J gene end by 10 bases; junction bases not matched to a gene: 7. Germline V gene data show CDR1 as MNHEY and CDR2 as SVGAGI.

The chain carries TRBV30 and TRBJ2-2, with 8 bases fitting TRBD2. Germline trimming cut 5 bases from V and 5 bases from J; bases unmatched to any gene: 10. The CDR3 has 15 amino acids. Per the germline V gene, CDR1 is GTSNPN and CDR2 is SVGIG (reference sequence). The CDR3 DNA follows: TGTGCCTGGGGGAACGGGGTAGCGGGGACCGGGGAGCTGTTTTTT. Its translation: CAWGNGVAGTGELFF.

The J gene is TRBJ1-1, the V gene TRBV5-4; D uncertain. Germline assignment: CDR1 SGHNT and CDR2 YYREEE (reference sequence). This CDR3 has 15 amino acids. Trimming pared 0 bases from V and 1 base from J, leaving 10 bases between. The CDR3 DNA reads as TGTGCCAGCAGCTTGGTCGCGTCCGGGAACACTGAAGCTTTCTTT. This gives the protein CASSLVASGNTEAFF. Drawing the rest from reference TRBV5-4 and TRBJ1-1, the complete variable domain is ETGVTQSPTHLIKTRGQQVTLRCSSQSGHNTVSWYQQALGQGPQFIFQYYREEENGRGNFPPRFSGLQFPNYSSELNVNALELDDSALYLCASSLVASGNTEAFFGQGTRLTVV.

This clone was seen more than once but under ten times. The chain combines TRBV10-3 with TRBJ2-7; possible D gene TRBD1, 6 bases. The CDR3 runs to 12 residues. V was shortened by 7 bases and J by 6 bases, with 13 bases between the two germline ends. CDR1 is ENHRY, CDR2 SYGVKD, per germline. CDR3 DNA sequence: TGTGCCATCATGACCAGGGGCGGCGAGCAGTACTTC. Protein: CAIMTRGGEQYF.

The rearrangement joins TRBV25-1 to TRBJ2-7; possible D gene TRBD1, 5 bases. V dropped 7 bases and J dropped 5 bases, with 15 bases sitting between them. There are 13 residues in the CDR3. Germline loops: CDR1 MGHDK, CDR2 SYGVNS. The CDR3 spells CASKTRVSDEQYF. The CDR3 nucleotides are TGTGCCAGCAAAACCAGGGTGTCCGACGAGCAGTACTTC.

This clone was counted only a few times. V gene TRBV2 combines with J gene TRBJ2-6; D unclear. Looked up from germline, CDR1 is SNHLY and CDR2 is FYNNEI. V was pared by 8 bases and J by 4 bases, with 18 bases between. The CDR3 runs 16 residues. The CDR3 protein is CASGSFRVGGANVLTF. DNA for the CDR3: TGTGCCAGCGGCTCCTTCCGGGTTGGGGGGGCCAACGTCCTGACTTTC.

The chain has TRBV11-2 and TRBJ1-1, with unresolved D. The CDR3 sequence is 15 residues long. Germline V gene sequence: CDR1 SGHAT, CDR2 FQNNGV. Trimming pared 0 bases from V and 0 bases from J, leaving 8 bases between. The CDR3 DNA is TGTGCCAGCAGCTTAGATCAGAGGATGAACACTGAAGCTTTCTTT. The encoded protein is CASSLDQRMNTEAFF.

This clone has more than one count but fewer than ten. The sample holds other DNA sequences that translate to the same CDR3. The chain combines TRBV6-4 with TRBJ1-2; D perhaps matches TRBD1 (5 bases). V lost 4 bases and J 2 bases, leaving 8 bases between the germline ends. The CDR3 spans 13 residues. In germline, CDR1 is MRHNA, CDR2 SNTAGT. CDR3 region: CASSARGNYGYTF. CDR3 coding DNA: TGTGCCAGCAGTGCCCGGGGGAACTATGGCTACACCTTC.

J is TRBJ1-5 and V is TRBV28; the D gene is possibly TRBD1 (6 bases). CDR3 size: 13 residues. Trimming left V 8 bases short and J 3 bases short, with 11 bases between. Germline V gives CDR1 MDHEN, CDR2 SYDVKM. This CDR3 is CASGGASNQPQHF. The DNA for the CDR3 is TGTGCCAGCGGGGGGGCCTCCAATCAGCCCCAGCATTTT.

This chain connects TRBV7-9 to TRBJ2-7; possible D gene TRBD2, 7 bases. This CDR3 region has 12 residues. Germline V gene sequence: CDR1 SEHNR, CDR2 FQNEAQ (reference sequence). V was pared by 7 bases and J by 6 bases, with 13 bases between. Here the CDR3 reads CASNKGGCEQYF. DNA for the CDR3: TGTGCCAGCAACAAGGGGGGGTGCGAGCAGTACTTC.

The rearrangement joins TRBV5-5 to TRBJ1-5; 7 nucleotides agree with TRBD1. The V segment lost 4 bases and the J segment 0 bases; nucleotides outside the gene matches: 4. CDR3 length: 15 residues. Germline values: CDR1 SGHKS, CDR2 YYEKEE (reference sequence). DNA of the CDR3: TGTGCCAGCAGCCCGGGACAGAATAGCAATCAGCCCCAGCATTTT. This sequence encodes CASSPGQNSNQPQHF.

The CDR3 region is CASSVRAAPFYEQYF. The CDR3, as DNA: TGTGCCAGCAGCGTTCGCGCCGCTCCATTCTACGAGCAGTACTTC. V gene TRBV9 combines with J gene TRBJ2-7; D uncertain. Trimming cost V 2 bases and J 3 bases, with 15 bases left between them. Germline loops: CDR1 SGDLS, CDR2 YYNGEE. CDR3 length equals 15 residues.

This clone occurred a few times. In DNA form, the CDR3 reads TGCGCCAGCAGCCAAGAAACCGGACAGGGCTTATATGGCTACACCTTC. Translating gives CASSQETGQGLYGYTF. The chain uses TRBV4-1 and TRBJ1-2; 8 nucleotides align to TRBD1. V shed 0 bases and J 5 bases; nucleotides not matched to a gene: 8. The CDR3 is made up of 16 amino acids. Germline assignment: CDR1 MGHRA and CDR2 YSYEKL.

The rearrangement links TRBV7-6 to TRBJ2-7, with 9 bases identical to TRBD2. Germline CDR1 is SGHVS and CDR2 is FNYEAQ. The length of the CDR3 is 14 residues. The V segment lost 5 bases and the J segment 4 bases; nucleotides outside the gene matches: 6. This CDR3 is CASSVGSGGYEQYF. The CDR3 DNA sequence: TGTGCCAGCAGCGTTGGTAGCGGGGGATACGAGCAGTACTTC.

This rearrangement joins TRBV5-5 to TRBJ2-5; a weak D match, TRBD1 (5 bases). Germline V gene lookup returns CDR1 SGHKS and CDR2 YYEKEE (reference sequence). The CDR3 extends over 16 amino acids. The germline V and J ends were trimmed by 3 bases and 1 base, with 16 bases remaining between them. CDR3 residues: CASSYPGSVGQETQYF. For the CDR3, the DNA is TGTGCCAGCAGCTACCCAGGGTCCGTAGGCCAAGAGACCCAGTACTTC.

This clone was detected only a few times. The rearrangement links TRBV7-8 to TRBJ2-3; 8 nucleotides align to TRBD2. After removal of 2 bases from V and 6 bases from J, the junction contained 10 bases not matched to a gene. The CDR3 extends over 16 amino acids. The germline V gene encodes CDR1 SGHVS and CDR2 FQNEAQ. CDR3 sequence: CASSLRGGYFIDTQYF. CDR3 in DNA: TGTGCCAGCAGCTTACGCGGGGGGTATTTTATTGATACGCAGTATTTT. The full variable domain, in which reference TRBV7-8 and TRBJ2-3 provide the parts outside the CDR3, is GAGVSQSPRYKVAKRGQDVALRCDPISGHVSLFWYQQALGQGPEFLTYFQNEAQLDKSGLPSDRFFAERPEGSVSTLKIQRTQQEDSAVYLCASSLRGGYFIDTQYFGPGTRLTVL.

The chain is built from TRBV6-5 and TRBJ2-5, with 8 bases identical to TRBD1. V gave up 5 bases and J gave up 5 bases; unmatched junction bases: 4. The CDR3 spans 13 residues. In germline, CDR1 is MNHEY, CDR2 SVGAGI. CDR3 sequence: CASSPGGRETQYF. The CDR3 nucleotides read TGTGCCAGCAGTCCAGGGGGCCGGGAGACCCAGTACTTC.

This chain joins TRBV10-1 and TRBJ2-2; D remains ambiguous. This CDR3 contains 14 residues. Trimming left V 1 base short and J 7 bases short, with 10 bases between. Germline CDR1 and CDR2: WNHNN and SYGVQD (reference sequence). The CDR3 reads CASSELQSGGELFF. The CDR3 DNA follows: TGCGCCAGCAGTGAGTTACAGAGTGGCGGGGAGCTGTTTTTT.

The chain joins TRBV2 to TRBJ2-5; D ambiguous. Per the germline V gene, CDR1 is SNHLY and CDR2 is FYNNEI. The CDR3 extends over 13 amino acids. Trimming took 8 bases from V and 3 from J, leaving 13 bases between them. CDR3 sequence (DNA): TGTGCCAGCCCCCCGCCGATAGAAGAGACCCAGTACTTC. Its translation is CASPPPIEETQYF.

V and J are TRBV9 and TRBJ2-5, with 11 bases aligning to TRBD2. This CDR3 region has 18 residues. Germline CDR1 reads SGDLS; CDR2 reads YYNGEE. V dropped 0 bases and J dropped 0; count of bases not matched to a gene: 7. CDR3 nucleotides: TGTGCCAGCAGCGTAGTGGCTAGCGGGGGGTCGTACCAAGAGACCCAGTACTTC. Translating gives CASSVVASGGSYQETQYF.

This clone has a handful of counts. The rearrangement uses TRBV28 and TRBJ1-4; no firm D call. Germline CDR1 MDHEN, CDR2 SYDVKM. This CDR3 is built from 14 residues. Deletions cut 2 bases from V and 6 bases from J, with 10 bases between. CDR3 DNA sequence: TGTGCCAGCAGTTTAGCGGGCGGGTATGAAAAACTGTTTTTT. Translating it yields CASSLAGGYEKLFF.

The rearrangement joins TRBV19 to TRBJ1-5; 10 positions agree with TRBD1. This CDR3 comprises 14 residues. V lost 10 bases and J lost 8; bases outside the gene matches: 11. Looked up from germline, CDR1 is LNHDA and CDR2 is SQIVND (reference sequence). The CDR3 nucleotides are TGTGCCACCAACTCGGGACAGGGGTTTGAGCCCCAGCATTTT. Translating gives CATNSGQGFEPQHF.

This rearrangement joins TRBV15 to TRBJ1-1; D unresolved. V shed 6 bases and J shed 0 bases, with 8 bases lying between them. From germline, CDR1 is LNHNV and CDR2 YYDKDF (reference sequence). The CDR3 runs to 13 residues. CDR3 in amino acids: CATRADMNTEAFF. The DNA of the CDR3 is TGTGCCACCAGGGCAGACATGAACACTGAAGCTTTCTTT.

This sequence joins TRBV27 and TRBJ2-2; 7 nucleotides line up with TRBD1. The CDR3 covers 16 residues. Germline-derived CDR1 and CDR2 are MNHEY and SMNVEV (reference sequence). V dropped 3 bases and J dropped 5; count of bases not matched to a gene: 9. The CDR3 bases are TGTGCCAGCAGTTTTTACGGGGCAGGGGGAACCGGGGAGCTGTTTTTT. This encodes CASSFYGAGGTGELFF.

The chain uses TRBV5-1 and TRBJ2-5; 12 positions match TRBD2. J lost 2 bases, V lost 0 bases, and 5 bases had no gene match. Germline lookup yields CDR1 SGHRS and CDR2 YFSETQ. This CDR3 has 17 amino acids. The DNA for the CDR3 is TGCGCCAGCAGCTTGGACCCCACTAGCGGGGGGCAAGAGACCCAGTACTTC. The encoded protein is CASSLDPTSGGQETQYF.

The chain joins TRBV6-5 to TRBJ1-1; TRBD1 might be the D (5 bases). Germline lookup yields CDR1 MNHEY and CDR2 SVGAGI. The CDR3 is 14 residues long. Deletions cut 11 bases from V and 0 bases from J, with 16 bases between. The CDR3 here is CAVQGRSMNTEAFF. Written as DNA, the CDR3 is TGTGCCGTCCAGGGAAGGTCGATGAACACTGAAGCTTTCTTT.

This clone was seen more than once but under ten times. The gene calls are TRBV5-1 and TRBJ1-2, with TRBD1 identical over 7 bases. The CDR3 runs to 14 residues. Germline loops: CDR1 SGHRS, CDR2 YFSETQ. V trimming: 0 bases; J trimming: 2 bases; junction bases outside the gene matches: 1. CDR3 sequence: CASSLGTGNYGYTF. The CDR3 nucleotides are TGCGCCAGCAGCTTGGGGACAGGAAACTATGGCTACACCTTC.

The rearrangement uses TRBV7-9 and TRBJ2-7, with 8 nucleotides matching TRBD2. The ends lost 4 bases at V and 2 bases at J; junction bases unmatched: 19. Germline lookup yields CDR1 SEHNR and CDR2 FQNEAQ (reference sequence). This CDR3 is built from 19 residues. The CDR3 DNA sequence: TGTGCCAGCAGCTCACCACGTGGCGGGGGGCGTCTGGACACCTACGAGCAGTACTTC. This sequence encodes CASSSPRGGGRLDTYEQYF. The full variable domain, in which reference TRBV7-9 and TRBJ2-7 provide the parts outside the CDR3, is DTGVSQNPRHKITKRGQNVTFRCDPISEHNRLYWYRQTLGQGPEFLTYFQNEAQLEKSRLLSDRFSAERPKGSFSTLEIQRTEQGDSAMYLCASSSPRGGGRLDTYEQYFGPGTRLTVT.

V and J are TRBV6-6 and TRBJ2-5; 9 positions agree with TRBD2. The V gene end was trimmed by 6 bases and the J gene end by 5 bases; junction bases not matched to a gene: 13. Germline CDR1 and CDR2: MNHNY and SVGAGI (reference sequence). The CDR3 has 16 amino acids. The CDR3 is CASSLEVSGGRETQYF. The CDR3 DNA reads TGTGCCAGCAGCCTGGAGGTTAGCGGGGGTCGGGAGACCCAGTACTTC.

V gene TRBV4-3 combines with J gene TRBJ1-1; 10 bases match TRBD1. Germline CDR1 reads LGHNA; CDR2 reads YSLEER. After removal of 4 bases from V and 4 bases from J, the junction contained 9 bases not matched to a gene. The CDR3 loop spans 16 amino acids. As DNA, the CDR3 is TGCGCCAGCAGCCCACCTCCGGGACAGGGGATCACTGAAGCTTTCTTT. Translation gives CASSPPPGQGITEAFF.

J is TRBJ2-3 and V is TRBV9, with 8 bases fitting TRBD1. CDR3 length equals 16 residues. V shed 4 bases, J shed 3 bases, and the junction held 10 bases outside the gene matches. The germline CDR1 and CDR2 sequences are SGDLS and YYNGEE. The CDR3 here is CASSPRTGMRTDTQYF. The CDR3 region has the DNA TGTGCCAGCAGCCCTAGGACAGGGATGAGGACAGATACGCAGTATTTT. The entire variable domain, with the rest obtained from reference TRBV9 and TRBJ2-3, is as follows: DSGVTQTPKHLITATGQRVTLRCSPRSGDLSVYWYQQSLDQGLQFLIQYYNGEERAKGNILERFSAQQFPDLHSELNLSSLELGDSALYFCASSPRTGMRTDTQYFGPGTRLTVL.